These 9 T cell receptor beta chains were sequenced from one sample in a study of control samples from healthy donors and cancer patients. Libraries were prepared by immunoSEQ multiplex PCR; TCRdb keeps only in-frame clonotypes and omits some of them. The data hold some 150,000 clones, with 94% observed a single time. The source material was blood. The receptors here all came from a man aged 40-50 years in good health.

The V call is TRBV7-9, the J call TRBJ2-7, with 8 bases identical to TRBD1. The ends lost 5 bases at V and 0 bases at J; junction bases unmatched: 12. Germline lookup yields CDR1 SEHNR and CDR2 FQNEAQ (reference sequence). The CDR3 runs to 17 residues. The CDR3 region is CASSPPDRASTSYEQYF. The DNA for the CDR3 is TGTGCCAGCAGCCCGCCGGACAGGGCCTCGACCTCCTACGAGCAGTACTTC.

V and J are TRBV5-1 and TRBJ2-7, with D uncertain. Germline V gene data show CDR1 as SGHRS and CDR2 as YFSETQ. The CDR3 covers 14 residues. The germline V and J ends were trimmed by 6 bases and 0 bases, with 13 bases remaining between them. The CDR3 region is CASTKEVGSYEQYF. CDR3 DNA: TGCGCCAGCACCAAAGAGGTGGGCTCCTACGAGCAGTACTTC.

Written as DNA, the CDR3 is TGTGCCAGCAGTGGACAGGGGGTGACCTCACCCCTCCACTTT. Its protein is CASSGQGVTSPLHF. This rearrangement joins TRBV6-6 to TRBJ1-6, with 10 nucleotides matching TRBD1. The CDR3 is 14 residues long. Germline trimming cut 5 bases from V and 10 bases from J; bases unmatched to any gene: 5. Germline V CDR1 and CDR2: MNHNY, SVGAGI (reference sequence).

The chain carries TRBV5-1 and TRBJ2-5; weak D call: TRBD1 (6 bases). The CDR3 consists of 15 residues. Trimming took off 1 base at V and 1 base at J, with 11 bases between the two ends. The V gene's germline CDR1 is SGHRS and CDR2 YFSETQ. DNA of the CDR3: TGCGCCAGCAGCTTGTTCGGACAGCTCCAAGAGACCCAGTACTTC. Protein sequence: CASSLFGQLQETQYF.

The J gene is TRBJ2-7, the V gene TRBV19, with 9 positions matching TRBD2. Trimming removed 9 bases from V and 4 bases from J; junction bases left unmatched: 13. The CDR3 sequence is 15 residues long. The germline gives CDR1 LNHDA, CDR2 SQIVND (reference sequence). The CDR3 region has the DNA TGTGCCAGCTCGACCGGGCTAGCGGGATCATACGAGCAGTACTTC. Its translation is CASSTGLAGSYEQYF. Complete variable domain (other parts from reference TRBV19 and TRBJ2-7): DGGITQSPKYLFRKEGQNVTLSCEQNLNHDAMYWYRQDPGQGLRLIYYSQIVNDFQKGDIAEGYSVSREKKESFPLTVTSAQKNPTAFYLCASSTGLAGSYEQYFGPGTRLTVT.

V and J are TRBV25-1 and TRBJ2-1; D is possibly TRBD2 (6 bases). This CDR3 region has 15 residues. Trimming removed 2 bases at V and 8 bases at J, with 16 bases between. CDR1 and CDR2 (germline): MGHDK, SYGVNS. CDR3 protein: CASSETIPTGDEQFF. As DNA, the CDR3 is TGTGCCAGCAGTGAAACGATCCCCACGGGGGATGAGCAGTTCTTC.

The chain couples TRBV11-3 to TRBJ2-5, with TRBD1 identical over 10 bases. V dropped 1 base and J dropped 3; count of bases not matched to a gene: 8. Germline V CDR1 and CDR2: SGHNT, YENEEA. There are 17 residues in the CDR3. CDR3 sequence: CASSLVLTGTGEETQYF. Here the CDR3 DNA reads TGTGCCAGCAGCTTAGTCCTAACCGGGACAGGGGAAGAGACCCAGTACTTC. Supplemented by reference TRBV11-3 and TRBJ2-5, the full variable domain reads EAGVVQSPRYKIIEKKQPVAFWCNPISGHNTLYWYLQNLGQGPELLIRYENEEAVDDSQLPKDRFSAERLKGVDSTLKIQPAELGDSAVYLCASSLVLTGTGEETQYFGPGTRLLVL.

The rearrangement links TRBV5-1 to TRBJ1-4; the D gene is possibly TRBD1 (6 bases). CDR3 length: 18 amino acids. V lost 0 bases and J lost 0, with 15 bases in between. CDR1 and CDR2 (germline): SGHRS, YFSETQ. The CDR3 loop reads CASSLASGARATNEKLFF. CDR3 nucleotide sequence: TGCGCCAGCAGCTTGGCCTCGGGGGCGAGGGCAACTAATGAAAAACTGTTTTTT.

J is TRBJ1-2 and V is TRBV20-1; 10 bases are shared with TRBD1. J lost 3 bases, V lost 3 bases, and 22 bases had no gene match. The CDR3 contains 20 residues. CDR1 DFQATT and CDR2 SNEGSKA come from the germline V gene (reference sequence). Here the CDR3 DNA reads TGCAGTGCTAGTTTCTCTCGTTTCGCGGGACAGGGGCGTCTTGACTATGGCTACACCTTC. Amino acid sequence: CSASFSRFAGQGRLDYGYTF.